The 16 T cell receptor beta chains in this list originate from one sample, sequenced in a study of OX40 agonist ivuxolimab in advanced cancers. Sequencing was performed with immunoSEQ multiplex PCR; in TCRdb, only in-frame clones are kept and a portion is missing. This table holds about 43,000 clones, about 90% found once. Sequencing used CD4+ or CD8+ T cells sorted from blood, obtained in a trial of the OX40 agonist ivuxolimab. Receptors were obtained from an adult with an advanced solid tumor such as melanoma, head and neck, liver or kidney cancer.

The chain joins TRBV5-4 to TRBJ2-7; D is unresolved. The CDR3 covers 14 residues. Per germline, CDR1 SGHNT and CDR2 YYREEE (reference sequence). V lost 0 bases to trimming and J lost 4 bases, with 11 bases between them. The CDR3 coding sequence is TGTGCCAGCAGCTTGGAACAGTGGTCATACGAGCAGTACTTC. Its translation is CASSLEQWSYEQYF.

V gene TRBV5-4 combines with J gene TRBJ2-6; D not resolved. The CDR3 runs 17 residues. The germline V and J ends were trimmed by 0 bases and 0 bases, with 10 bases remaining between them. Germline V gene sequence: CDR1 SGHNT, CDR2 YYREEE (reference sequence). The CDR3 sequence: CASSLDSVGSGANVLTF. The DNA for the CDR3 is TGTGCCAGCAGCTTGGACAGCGTAGGCTCTGGGGCCAACGTCCTGACTTTC.

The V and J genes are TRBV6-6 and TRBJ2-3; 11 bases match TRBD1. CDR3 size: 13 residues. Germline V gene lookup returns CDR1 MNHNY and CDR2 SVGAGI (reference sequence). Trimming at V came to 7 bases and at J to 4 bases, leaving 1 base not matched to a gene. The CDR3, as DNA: TGTGCCAGCACGGGACAGGGGGCAGATACGCAGTATTTT. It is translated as CASTGQGADTQYF.

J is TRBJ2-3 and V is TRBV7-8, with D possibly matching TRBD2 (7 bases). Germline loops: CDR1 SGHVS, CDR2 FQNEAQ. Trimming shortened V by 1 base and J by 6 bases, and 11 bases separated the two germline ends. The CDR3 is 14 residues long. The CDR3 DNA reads TGTGCCAGCAGCTTAGGGGGGGGCCGGGATACGCAGTATTTT. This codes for CASSLGGGRDTQYF.

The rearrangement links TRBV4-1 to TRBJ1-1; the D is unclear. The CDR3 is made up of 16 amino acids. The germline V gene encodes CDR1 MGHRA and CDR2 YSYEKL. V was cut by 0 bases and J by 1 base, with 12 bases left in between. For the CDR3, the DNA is TGCGCCAGCAGCCAAGATAAGGGAGGCGGGAACACTGAAGCTTTCTTT. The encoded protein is CASSQDKGGGNTEAFF.

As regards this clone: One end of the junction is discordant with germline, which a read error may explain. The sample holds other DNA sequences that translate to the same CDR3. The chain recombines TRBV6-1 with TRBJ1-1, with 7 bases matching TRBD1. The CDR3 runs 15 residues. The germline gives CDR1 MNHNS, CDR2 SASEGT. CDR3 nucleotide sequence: TGTGCCAGCAGGGAACAGGGGAGTAAGGACACTGAGGCTTTCTTT. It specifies CASREQGSKDTEAFF.

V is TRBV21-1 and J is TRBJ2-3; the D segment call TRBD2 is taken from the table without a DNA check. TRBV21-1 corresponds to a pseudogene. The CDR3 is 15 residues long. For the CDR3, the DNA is TGTGCCAGCAGGTGGCTAGCGGGGGTCACAGATACGCAGTATTTT. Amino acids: CASRWLAGVTDTQYF.

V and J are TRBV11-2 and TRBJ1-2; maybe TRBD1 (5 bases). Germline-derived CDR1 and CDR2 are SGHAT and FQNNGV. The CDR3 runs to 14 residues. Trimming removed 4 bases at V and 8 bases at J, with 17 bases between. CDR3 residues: CASSSSGGRRGYTF. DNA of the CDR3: TGTGCCAGCAGCTCCTCCGGGGGAAGGAGAGGCTACACCTTC.

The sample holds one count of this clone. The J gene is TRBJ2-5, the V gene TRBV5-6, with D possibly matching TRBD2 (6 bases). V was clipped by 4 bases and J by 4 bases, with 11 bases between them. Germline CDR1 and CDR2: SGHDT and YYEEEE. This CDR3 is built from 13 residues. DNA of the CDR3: TGTGCCAGCAGCCTCTGGGGGGTAGAGACCCAGTACTTC. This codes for CASSLWGVETQYF.

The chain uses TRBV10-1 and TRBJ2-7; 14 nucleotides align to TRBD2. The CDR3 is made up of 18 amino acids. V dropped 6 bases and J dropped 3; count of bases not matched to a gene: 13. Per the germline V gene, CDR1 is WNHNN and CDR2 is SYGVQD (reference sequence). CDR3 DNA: TGCGCCAGCAGGAACCCGGGACTAGCGGGAGCAGCGGGCTACGAGCAGTACTTC. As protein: CASRNPGLAGAAGYEQYF.

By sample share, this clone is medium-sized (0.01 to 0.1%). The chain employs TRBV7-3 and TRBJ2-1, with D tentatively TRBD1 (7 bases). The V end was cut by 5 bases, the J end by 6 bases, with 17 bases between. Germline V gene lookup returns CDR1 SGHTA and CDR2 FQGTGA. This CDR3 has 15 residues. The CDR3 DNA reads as TGTGCCAGCAGCGCCGTCCAGGGGGGTCTCAATGAGCAGTTCTTC. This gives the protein CASSAVQGGLNEQFF.

The CDR3, as DNA: TGTGCCAGCAGCTTGGTTTATCTGTCTAGCGAGGAGACCCAGTACTTC. Amino acids: CASSLVYLSSEETQYF. V and J are TRBV5-4 and TRBJ2-5; the D gene is possibly TRBD2 (6 bases). Trimming removed 0 bases from V and 5 bases from J, with 17 bases in between. This CDR3 spans 16 amino acids. Germline CDR1 reads SGHNT; CDR2 reads YYREEE (reference sequence).

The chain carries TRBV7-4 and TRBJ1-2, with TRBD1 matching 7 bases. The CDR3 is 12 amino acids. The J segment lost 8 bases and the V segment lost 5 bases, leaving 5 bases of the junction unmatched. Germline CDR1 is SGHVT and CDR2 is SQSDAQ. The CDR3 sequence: CASSVYRGGYTF. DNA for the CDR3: TGTGCCAGCAGCGTATACAGGGGAGGCTACACCTTC.

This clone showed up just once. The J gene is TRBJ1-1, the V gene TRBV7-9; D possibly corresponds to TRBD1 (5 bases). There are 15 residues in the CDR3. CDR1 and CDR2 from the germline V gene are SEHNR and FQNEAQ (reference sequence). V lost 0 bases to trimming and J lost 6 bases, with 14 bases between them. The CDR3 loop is CASSLAGTTGAEAFF. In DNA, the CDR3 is TGTGCCAGCAGCTTAGCCGGGACCACGGGAGCTGAAGCTTTCTTT.

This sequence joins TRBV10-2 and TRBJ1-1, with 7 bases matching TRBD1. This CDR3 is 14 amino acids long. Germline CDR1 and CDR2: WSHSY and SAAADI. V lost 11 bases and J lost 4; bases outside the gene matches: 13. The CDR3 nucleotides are TGCGCCGCCAGAGGGGACAGCTTGAGCACTGAAGCTTTCTTT. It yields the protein CAARGDSLSTEAFF.

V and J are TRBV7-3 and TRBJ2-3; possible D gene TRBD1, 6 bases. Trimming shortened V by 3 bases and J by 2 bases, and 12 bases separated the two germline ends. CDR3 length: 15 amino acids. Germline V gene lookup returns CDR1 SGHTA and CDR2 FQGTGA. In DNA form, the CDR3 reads TGTGCCAGCAGCTTTCTAGGACAGTACACAGATACGCAGTATTTT. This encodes CASSFLGQYTDTQYF.